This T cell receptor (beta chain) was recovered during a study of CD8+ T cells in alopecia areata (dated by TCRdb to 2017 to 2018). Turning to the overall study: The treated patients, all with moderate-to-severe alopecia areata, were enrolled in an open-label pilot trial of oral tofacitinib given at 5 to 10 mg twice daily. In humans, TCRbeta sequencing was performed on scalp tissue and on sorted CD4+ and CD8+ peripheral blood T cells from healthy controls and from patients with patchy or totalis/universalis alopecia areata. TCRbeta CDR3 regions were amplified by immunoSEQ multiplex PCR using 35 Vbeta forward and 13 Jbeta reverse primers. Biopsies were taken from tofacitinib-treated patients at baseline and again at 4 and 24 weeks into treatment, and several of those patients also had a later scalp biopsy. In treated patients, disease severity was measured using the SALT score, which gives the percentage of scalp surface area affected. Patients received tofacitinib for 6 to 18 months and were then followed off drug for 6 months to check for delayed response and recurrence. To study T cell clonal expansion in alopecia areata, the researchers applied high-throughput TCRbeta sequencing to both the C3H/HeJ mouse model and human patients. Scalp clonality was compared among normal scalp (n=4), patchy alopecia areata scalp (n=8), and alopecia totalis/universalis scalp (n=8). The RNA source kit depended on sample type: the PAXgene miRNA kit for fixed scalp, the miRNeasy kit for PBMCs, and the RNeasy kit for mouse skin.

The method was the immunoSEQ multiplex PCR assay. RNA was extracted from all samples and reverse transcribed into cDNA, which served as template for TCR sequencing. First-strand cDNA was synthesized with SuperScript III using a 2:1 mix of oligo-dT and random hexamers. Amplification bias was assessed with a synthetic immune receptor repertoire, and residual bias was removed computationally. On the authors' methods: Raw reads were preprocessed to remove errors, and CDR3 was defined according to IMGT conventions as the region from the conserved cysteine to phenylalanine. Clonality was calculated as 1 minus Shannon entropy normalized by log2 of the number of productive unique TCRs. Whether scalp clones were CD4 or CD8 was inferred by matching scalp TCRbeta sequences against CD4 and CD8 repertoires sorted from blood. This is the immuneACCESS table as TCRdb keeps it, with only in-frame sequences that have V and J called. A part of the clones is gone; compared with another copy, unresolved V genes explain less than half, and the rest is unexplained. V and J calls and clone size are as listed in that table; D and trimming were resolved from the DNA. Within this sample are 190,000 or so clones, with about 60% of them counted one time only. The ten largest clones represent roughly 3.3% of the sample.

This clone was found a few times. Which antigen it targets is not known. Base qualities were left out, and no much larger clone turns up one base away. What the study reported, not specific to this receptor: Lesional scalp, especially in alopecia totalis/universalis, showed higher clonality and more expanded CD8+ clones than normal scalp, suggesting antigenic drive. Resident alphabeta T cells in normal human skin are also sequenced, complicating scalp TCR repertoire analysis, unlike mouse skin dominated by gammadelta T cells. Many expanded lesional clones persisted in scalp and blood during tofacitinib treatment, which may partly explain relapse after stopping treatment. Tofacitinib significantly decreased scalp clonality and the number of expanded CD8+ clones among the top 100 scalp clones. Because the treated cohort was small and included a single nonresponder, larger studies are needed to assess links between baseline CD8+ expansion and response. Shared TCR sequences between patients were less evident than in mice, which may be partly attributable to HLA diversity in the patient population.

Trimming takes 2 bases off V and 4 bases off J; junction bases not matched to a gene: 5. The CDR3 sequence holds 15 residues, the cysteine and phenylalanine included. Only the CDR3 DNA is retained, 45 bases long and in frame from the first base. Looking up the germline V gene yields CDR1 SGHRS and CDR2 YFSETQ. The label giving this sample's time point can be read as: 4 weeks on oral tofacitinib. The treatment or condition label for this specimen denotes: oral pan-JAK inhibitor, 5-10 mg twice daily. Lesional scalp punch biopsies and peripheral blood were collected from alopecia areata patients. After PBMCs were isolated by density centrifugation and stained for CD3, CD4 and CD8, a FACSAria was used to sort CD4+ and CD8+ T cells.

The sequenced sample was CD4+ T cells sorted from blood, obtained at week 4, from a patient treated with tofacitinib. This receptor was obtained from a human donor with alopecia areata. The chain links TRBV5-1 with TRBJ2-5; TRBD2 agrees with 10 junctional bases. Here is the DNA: TGCGCCAGCAGCTTCGTAGCGGGGGGCAGAGAGACCCAGTACTTC. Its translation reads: CASSFVAGGRETQYF.